This passage covers 3 T cell receptor beta chains from one sample sequenced in a study of control samples from healthy donors and cancer patients. Method: immunoSEQ multiplex PCR; TCRdb's copy keeps in-frame clones and lacks some. The table has 90,000 to 100,000 clones, 70% to 85% seen once. Material for sequencing was PBMCs. These receptors all stem from a man in his 70s with lung cancer.

The chain is built from TRBV5-1 and TRBJ2-6; D remains unclear. The CDR3 length is 15 residues. Germline CDR1 SGHRS, CDR2 YFSETQ. The ends were cut back, 3 bases at V and 0 bases at J, with 7 bases in the middle. CDR3 nucleotide sequence: TGCGCCAGCAGCTCTCAGGCCTCTGGGGCCAACGTCCTGACTTTC. Its protein product is CASSSQASGANVLTF.

The gene calls are TRBV24-1 and TRBJ2-1, with TRBD2 as a possible D gene (6 bases). The germline V and J ends were trimmed by 3 bases and 9 bases, with 11 bases remaining between them. This CDR3 contains 13 residues. Germline V gives CDR1 KGHDR, CDR2 SFDVKD. Here the CDR3 reads CATSDPGRGEQFF. Here the CDR3 DNA reads TGTGCCACCAGTGATCCCGGGCGGGGTGAGCAGTTCTTC.

This chain connects TRBV7-9 to TRBJ1-4; TRBD1 might be the D (6 bases). This CDR3 comprises 13 residues. The germline V gene has CDR1 SEHNR and CDR2 FQNEAQ (reference sequence). CDR3 coding DNA: TGTGGAGGGACCACAGGGACGGGTGAAAAACTGTTTTTT. Its protein is CGGTTGTGEKLFF.